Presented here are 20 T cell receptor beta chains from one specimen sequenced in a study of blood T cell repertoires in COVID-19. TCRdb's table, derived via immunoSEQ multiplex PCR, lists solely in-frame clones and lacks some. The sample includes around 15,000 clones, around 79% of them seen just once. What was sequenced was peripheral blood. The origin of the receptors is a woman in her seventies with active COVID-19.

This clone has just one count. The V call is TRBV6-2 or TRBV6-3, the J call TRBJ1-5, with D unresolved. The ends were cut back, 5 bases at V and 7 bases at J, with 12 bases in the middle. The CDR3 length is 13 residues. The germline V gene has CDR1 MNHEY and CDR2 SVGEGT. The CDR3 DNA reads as TGTGCCAGCAGTCAGAACACCCGCCAGCCCCAGCATTTT. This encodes CASSQNTRQPQHF.

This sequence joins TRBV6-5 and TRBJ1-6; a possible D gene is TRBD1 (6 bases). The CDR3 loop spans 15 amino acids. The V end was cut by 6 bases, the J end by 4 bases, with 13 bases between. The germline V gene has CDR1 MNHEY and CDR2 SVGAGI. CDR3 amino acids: CASSRTGTYNSPLHF. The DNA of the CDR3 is TGTGCCAGCAGCAGGACCGGGACATATAATTCACCCCTCCACTTT.

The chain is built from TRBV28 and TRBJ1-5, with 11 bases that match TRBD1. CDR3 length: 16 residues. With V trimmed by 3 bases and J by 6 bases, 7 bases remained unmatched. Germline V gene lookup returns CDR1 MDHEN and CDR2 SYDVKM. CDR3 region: CASSFLGQGEGQPQHF. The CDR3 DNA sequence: TGTGCCAGCAGTTTTTTGGGACAGGGGGAAGGTCAGCCCCAGCATTTT.

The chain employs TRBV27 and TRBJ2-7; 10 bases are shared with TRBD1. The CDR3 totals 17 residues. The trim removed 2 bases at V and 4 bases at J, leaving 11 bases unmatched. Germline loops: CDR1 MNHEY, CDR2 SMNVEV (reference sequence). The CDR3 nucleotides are TGTGCCAGCAGTTTAGCCGTTGGGACAGGGGATAGGTACGAGCAGTACTTC. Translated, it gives CASSLAVGTGDRYEQYF.

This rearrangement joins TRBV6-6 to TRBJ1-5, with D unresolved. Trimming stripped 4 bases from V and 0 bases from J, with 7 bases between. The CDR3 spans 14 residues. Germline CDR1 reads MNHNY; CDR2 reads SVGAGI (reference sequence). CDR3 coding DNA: TGTGCCAGCAGTTCGGGGTATAGCAATCAGCCCCAGCATTTT. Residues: CASSSGYSNQPQHF.

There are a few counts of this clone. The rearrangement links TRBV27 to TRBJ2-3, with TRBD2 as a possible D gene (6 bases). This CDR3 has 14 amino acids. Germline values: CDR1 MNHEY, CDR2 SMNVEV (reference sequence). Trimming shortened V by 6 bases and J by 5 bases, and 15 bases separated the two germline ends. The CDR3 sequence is CASRKAGGGDTQYF. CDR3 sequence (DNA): TGTGCCAGCAGAAAAGCGGGCGGCGGAGATACGCAGTATTTT.

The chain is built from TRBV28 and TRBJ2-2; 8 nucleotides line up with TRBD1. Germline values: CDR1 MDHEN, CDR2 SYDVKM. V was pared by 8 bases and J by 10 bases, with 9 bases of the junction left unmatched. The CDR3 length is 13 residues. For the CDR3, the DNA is TGTGCCAGCGACAGGGGATCGGGCGAGGAGCTGTTTTTT. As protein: CASDRGSGEELFF. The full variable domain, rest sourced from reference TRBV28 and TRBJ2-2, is DVKVTQSSRYLVKRTGEKVFLECVQDMDHENMFWYRQDPGLGLRLIYFSYDVKMKEKGDIPEGYSVSREKKERFSLILESASTNQTSMYLCASDRGSGEELFFGEGSRLTVL.

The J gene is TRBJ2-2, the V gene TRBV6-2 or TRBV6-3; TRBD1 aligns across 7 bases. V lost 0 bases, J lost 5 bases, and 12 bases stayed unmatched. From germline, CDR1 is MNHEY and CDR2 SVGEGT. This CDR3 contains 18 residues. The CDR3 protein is CASSYSSWLAGGTGELFF. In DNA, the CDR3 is TGTGCCAGCAGTTACTCGAGTTGGCTGGCAGGGGGTACCGGGGAGCTGTTTTTT.

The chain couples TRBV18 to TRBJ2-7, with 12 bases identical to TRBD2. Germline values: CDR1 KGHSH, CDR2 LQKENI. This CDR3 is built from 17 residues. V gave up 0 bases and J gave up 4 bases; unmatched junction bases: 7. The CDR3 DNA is TGTGCCAGCTCACCACCCCTAGGACTAGCGGGAAAATACGAGCAGTACTTC. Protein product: CASSPPLGLAGKYEQYF. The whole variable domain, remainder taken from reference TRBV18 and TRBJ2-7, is NAGVMQNPRHLVRRRGQEARLRCSPMKGHSHVYWYRQLPEEGLKFMVYLQKENIIDESGMPKERFSAEFPKEGPSILRIQQVVRGDSAAYFCASSPPLGLAGKYEQYFGPGTRLTVT.

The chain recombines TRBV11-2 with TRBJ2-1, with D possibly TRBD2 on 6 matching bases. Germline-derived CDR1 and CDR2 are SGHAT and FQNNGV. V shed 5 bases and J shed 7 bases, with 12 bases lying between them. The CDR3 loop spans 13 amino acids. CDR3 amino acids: CASSTIRENEQFF. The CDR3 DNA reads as TGTGCCAGCAGCACAATCCGGGAGAATGAGCAGTTCTTC.

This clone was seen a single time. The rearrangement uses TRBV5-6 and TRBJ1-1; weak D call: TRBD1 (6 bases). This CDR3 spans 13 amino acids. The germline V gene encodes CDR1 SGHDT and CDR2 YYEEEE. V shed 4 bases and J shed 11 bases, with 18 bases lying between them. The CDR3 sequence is CASSPLGGAGAFF. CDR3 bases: TGTGCCAGCAGCCCCTTAGGGGGGGCAGGGGCTTTCTTT.

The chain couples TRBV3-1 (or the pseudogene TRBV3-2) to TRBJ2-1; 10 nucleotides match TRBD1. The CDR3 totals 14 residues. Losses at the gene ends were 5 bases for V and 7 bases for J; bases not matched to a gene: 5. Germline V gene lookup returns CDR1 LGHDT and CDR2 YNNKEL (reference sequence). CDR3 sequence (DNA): TGTGCCAGCAGCGGACAGGGGGGTTATAATGAGCAGTTCTTC. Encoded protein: CASSGQGGYNEQFF.

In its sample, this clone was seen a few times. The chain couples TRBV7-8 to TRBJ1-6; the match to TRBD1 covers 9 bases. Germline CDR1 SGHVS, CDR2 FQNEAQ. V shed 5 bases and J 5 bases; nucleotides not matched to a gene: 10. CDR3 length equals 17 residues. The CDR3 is CASSPRGGQGNNSPLHF. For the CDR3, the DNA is TGTGCCAGCAGCCCGAGAGGGGGACAGGGAAATAATTCACCCCTCCACTTT.

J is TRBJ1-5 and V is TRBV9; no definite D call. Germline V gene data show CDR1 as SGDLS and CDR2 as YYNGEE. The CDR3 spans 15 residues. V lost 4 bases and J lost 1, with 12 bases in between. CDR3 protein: CASSRGVMSNQPQHF. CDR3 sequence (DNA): TGTGCCAGCAGCCGCGGGGTAATGAGCAATCAGCCCCAGCATTTT.

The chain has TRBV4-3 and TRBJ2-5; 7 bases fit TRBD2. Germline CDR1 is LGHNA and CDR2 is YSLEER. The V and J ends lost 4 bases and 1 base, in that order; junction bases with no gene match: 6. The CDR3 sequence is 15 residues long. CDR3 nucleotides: TGCGCCAGCAGCCGTTCGGGAGGCCCCCAAGAGACCCAGTACTTC. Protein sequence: CASSRSGGPQETQYF.

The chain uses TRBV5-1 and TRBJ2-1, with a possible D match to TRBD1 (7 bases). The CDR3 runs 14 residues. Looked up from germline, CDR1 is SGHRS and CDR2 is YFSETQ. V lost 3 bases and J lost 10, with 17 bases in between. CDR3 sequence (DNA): TGCGCCAGCAGCTCCCAAGAGGGGGCGGGGGAGCAGTTCTTC. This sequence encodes CASSSQEGAGEQFF. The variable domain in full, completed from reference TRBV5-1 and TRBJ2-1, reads KAGVTQTPRYLIKTRGQQVTLSCSPISGHRSVSWYQQTPGQGLQFLFEYFSETQRNKGNFPGRFSGRQFSNSRSEMNVSTLELGDSALYLCASSSQEGAGEQFFGPGTRLTVL.

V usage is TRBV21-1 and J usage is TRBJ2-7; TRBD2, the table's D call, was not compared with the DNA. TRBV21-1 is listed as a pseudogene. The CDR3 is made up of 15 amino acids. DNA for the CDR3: TGTGCCAGCAGCGCACCGGGACTAGCGGGAGACGAGCAGTACTTC. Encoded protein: CASSAPGLAGDEQYF.

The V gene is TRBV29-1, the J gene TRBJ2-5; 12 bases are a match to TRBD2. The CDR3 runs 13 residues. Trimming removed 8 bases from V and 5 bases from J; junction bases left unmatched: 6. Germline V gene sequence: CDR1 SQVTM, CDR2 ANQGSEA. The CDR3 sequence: CSSRGTSGETQYF. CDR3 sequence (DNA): TGCAGCTCGCGCGGGACTAGCGGGGAGACCCAGTACTTC.

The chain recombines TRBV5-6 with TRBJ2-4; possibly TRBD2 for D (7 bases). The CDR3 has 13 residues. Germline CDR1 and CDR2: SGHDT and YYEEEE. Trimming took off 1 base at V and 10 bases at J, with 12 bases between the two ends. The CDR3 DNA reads TGTGCCAGCAGCTTGCGGGGGGCGCGGATTCAGTACTTC. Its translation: CASSLRGARIQYF.

DNA for the CDR3: TGTGCCAGCCAAGGGAGGGTATACAATGAGCAGTTCTTC. This sequence encodes CASQGRVYNEQFF. The rearrangement joins TRBV2 to TRBJ2-1, with TRBD2 identical over 7 bases. Losses at the gene ends were 8 bases for V and 4 bases for J; bases not matched to a gene: 5. The germline V gene encodes CDR1 SNHLY and CDR2 FYNNEI. CDR3 length: 13 amino acids. Together with reference TRBV2 and TRBJ2-1, the CDR3 gives the full variable domain: EPEVTQTPSHQVTQMGQEVILRCVPISNHLYFYWYRQILGQKVEFLVSFYNNEISEKSEIFDDQFSVERPDGSNFTLKIRSTKLEDSAMYFCASQGRVYNEQFFGPGTRLTVL.